A selection of T cell receptor beta chains follows, all from one sample in a study of identical twins. TCRdb called the 5' RACE reads again in MiXCR, with one record for every CDR3 protein. The repertoire holds hundreds of thousands of distinct CDR3 sequences, around 8.6% seen once, with around 0.95% in the top ten. These same data were also listed under a study on yellow fever vaccine responses in identical twins.

The sequenced material came from PBMCs. Receptor source: a woman between 18 and 30 years old in good health. CDR3s include the opening cysteine and the closing phenylalanine or tryptophan. Only part of the rows carry a size: once, few, many, or a class if the clone is expanded.

few TRBJ1-1 TRBV7-8 CASSLVTGSTEAFF
few TRBJ2-2 TRBV10-3 CAISDVAGELFF
many TRBJ2-1 TRBV12-3/TRBV12-4 CASSGHYAALPYNEQFF
many TRBJ2-1 TRBV20-1 CSAHASTSGGLSNEQFF
few TRBJ2-1 TRBV25-1 CASSRLAGGFPSYNEQFF
few TRBJ1-1 TRBV29-1 CSVGAGLNTEAFF
few TRBJ2-1 TRBV7-9 CASSPGTPSENYNEQFF
. TRBJ2-1 TRBV9 CASSPELGTGTKDEQFF
few TRBJ2-1 TRBV6-2/TRBV6-3 CASSYEGTGNEQFF
. TRBJ2-2 TRBV11-2 CASSLEVSRPSNTGELFF
many TRBJ1-2 TRBV20-1 CSARDPAGSGYTF
. TRBJ2-5 TRBV27 CASSLNTGGETQYF
many TRBJ2-1 TRBV21-1 CASSKEPSGHHPQVGEQFF
. TRBJ2-5 TRBV12-3/TRBV12-4 CASSLAGLVQTQYF
. TRBJ2-5 TRBV5-5 CASSLVVWGAGETQYF
. TRBJ2-7 TRBV20-1 CSARERRQGSYEQYF
many TRBJ2-7 TRBV4-2 CASSQEQLEWEQYF
few TRBJ2-5 TRBV10-2 CASSIKREGETQYF
many TRBJ2-3 TRBV20-1 CSANTDTQYF
. TRBJ2-2 TRBV20-1 CSARDWASGGPGTGELFF
few TRBJ2-1 TRBV5-1 CASSLVSGNSYNEQFF
few TRBJ2-5 TRBV7-2 CASSLATSGRETQYF
many TRBJ2-3 TRBV5-5 CASSFNKQEVTDTQYF
few TRBJ2-2 TRBV20-1 CSVTDGSGTGELFF
few TRBJ2-5 TRBV30 CAWRHSGRETQYF
. TRBJ2-3 TRBV5-1 CASSTRTSPDTQYF
few TRBJ2-7 TRBV5-1 CASSLVPGEPYEQYF
many TRBJ2-7 TRBV7-9 CASSYADLYEQYF
many TRBJ2-7 TRBV5-1 CASSLGHLSYEQYF